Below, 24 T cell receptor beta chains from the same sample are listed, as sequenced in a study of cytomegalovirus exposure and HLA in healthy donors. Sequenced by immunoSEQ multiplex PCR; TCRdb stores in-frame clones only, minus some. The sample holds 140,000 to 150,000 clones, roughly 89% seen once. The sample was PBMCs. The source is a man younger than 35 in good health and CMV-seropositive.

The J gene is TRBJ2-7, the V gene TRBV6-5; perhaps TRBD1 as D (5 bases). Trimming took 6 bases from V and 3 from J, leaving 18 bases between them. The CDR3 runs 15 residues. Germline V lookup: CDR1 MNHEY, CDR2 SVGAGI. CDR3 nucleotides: TGTGCCAGCAGCGCCTTTCCCCAGGGCTACTACGAGCAGTACTTC. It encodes CASSAFPQGYYEQYF.

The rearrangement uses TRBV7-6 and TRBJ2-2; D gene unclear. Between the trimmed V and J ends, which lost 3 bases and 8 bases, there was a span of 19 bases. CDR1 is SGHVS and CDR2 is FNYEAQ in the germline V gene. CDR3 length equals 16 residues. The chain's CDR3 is CASSLAPPYNVGELFF. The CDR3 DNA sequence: TGTGCCAGCAGCTTGGCCCCCCCTTACAACGTTGGGGAGCTGTTTTTT.

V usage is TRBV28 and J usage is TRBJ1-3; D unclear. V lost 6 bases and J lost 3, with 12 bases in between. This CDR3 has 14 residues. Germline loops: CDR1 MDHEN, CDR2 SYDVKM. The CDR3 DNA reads TGTGCCAGCAGGGCTCCGGGGAATGGAAACACCATATATTTT. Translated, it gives CASRAPGNGNTIYF.

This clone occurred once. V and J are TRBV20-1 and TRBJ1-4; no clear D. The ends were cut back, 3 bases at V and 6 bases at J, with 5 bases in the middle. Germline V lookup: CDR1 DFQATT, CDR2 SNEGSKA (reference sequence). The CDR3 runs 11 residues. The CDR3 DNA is TGCAGTGCTAGGGCCTATGAAAAACTGTTTTTT. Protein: CSARAYEKLFF.

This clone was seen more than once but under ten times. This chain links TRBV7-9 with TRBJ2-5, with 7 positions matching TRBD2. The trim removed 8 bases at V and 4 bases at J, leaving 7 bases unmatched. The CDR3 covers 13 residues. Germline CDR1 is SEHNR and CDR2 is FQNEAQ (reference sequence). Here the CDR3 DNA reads TGTGCCAGCGGCCTTACGGGGGGAGAGACCCAGTACTTC. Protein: CASGLTGGETQYF.

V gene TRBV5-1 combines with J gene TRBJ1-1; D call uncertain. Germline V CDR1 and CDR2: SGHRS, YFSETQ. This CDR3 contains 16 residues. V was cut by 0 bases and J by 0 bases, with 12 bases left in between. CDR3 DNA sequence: TGCGCCAGCAGCTTGGACCGGGGAATCATGAACACTGAAGCTTTCTTT. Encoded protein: CASSLDRGIMNTEAFF.

CDR3 region: CASSYSPRNDGYTF. Written as DNA, the CDR3 is TGTGCCAGCAGTTACTCCCCGCGGAATGATGGCTACACCTTC. This chain connects TRBV6-6 to TRBJ1-2; D call uncertain. Germline CDR1 MNHNY, CDR2 SVGAGI (reference sequence). V was clipped by 0 bases and J by 6 bases, with 11 bases between them. This CDR3 spans 14 amino acids.

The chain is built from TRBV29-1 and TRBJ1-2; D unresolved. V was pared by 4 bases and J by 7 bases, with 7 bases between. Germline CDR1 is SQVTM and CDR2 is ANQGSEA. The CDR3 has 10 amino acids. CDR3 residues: CSVVGLGYTF. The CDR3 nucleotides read TGCAGCGTTGTTGGACTTGGCTACACCTTC.

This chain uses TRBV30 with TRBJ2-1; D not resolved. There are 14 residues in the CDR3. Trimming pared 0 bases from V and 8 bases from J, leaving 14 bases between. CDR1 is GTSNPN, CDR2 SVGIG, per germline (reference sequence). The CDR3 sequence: CAWSVRAFTDEQFF. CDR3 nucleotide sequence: TGTGCCTGGAGTGTAAGAGCTTTCACCGATGAGCAGTTCTTC.

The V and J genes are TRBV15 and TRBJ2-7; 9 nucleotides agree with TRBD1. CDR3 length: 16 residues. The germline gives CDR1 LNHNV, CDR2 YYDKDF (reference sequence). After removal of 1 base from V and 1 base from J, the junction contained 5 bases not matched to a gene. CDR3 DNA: TGTGCCACCAGCAGAGGTGGCGGGACAGGGTCCTACGAGCAGTACTTC. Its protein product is CATSRGGGTGSYEQYF.

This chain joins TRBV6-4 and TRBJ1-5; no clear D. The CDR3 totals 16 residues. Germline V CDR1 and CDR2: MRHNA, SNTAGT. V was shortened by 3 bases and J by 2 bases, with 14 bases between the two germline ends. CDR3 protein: CASSETLTRGNQPQHF. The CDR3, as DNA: TGTGCCAGCAGTGAAACCCTAACTCGAGGCAATCAGCCCCAGCATTTT.

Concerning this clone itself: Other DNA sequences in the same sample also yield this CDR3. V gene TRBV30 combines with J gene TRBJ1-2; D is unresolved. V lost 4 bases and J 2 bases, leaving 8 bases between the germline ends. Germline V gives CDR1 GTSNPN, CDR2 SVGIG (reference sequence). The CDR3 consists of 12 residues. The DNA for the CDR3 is TGTGCCTGGACGGCCGGGAACTATGGCTACACCTTC. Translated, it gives CAWTAGNYGYTF. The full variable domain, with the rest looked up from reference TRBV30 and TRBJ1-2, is SQTIHQWPATLVQPVGSPLSLECTVEGTSNPNLYWYRQAAGRGLQLLFYSVGIGQISSEVPQNLSASRPQDRQFILSSKKLLLSDSGFYLCAWTAGNYGYTFGSGTRLTVV.

The CDR3 here is CASTMSAGNYGYTF. The CDR3 region has the DNA TGTGCCAGCACCATGTCGGCAGGGAACTATGGCTACACCTTC. This chain connects TRBV7-9 to TRBJ1-2; TRBD1 is a possible D gene (5 bases). The CDR3 is made up of 14 amino acids. In germline, CDR1 is SEHNR, CDR2 FQNEAQ (reference sequence). Trimming stripped 7 bases from V and 2 bases from J, with 14 bases between.

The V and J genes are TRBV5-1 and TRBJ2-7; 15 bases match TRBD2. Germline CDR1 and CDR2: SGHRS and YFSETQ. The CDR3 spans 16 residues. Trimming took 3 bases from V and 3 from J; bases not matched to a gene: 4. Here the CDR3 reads CASSYGTSGRSYEQYF. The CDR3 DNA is TGCGCCAGCAGCTACGGGACTAGCGGGAGGAGCTACGAGCAGTACTTC. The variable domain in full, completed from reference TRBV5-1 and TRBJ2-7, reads KAGVTQTPRYLIKTRGQQVTLSCSPISGHRSVSWYQQTPGQGLQFLFEYFSETQRNKGNFPGRFSGRQFSNSRSEMNVSTLELGDSALYLCASSYGTSGRSYEQYFGPGTRLTVT.

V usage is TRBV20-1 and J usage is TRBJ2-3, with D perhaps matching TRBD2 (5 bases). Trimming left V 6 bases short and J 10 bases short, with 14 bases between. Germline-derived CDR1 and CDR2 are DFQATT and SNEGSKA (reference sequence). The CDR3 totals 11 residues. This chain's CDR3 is CSARLGVAQYF. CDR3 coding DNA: TGCAGTGCACGGCTCGGGGTGGCGCAGTATTTT.

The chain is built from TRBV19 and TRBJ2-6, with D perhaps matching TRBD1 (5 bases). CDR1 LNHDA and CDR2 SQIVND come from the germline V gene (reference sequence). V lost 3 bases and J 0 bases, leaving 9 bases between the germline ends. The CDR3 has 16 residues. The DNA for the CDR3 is TGTGCCAGTAGTATCAGGGCTAGCTCTGGGGCCAACGTCCTGACTTTC. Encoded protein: CASSIRASSGANVLTF.

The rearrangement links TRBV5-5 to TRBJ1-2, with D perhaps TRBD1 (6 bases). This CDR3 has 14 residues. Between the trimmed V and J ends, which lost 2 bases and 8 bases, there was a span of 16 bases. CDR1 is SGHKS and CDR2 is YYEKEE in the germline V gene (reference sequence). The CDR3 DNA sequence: TGTGCCAGCAGCTTAAACAGGGAAGGTGGAGGCTACACCTTC. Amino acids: CASSLNREGGGYTF.

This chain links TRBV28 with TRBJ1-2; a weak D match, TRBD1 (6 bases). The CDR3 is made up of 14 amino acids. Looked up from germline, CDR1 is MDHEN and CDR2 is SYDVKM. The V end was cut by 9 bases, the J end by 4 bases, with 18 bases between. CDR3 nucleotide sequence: TGTGCCAGTCTCCATTCGGACAGCTCCTATGGCTACACCTTC. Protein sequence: CASLHSDSSYGYTF.

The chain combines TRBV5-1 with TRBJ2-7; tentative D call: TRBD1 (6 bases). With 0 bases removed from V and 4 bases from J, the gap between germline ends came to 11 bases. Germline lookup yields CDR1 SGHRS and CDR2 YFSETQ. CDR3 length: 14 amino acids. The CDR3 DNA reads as TGCGCCAGCAGCTTGGATCGTCAGGGGTACGAGCAGTACTTC. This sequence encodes CASSLDRQGYEQYF.

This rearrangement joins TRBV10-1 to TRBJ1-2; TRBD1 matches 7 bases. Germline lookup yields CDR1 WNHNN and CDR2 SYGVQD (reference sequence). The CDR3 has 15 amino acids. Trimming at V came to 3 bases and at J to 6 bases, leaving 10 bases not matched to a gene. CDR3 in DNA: TGCGCCAGCAGTGACCCGGGGACAGAGTTCAATGGCTACACCTTC. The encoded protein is CASSDPGTEFNGYTF.

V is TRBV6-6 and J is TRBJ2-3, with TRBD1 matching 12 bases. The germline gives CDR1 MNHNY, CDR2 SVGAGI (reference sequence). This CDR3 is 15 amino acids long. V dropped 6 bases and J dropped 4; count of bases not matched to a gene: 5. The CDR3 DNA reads TGTGCCAGCAGCCCCGGGACAGGGGGCCCAGATACGCAGTATTTT. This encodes CASSPGTGGPDTQYF.

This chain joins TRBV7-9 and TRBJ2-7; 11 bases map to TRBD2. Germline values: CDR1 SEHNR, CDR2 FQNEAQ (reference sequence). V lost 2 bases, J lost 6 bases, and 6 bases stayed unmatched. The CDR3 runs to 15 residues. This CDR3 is CASSLPPSGRTEQYF. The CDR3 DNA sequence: TGTGCCAGCAGCTTACCCCCTAGCGGGAGGACCGAGCAGTACTTC.

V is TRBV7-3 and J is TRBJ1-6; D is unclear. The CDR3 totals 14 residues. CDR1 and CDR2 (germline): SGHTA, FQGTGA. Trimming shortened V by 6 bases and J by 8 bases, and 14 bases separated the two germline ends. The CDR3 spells CASSPQRSDSPLHF. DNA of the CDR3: TGTGCCAGCAGTCCCCAAAGAAGCGATTCACCCCTCCACTTT. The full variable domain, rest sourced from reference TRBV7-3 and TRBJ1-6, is GAGVSQTPSNKVTEKGKYVELRCDPISGHTALYWYRQSLGQGPEFLIYFQGTGAADDSGLPNDRFFAVRPEGSVSTLKIQRTERGDSAVYLCASSPQRSDSPLHFGNGTRLTVT.

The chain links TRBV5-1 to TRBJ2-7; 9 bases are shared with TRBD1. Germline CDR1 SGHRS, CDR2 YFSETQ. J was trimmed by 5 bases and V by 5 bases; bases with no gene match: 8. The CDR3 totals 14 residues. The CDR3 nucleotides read TGCGCCAGCAGTTCGGGACAGGGTAGCGACGAGCAGTACTTC. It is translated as CASSSGQGSDEQYF.